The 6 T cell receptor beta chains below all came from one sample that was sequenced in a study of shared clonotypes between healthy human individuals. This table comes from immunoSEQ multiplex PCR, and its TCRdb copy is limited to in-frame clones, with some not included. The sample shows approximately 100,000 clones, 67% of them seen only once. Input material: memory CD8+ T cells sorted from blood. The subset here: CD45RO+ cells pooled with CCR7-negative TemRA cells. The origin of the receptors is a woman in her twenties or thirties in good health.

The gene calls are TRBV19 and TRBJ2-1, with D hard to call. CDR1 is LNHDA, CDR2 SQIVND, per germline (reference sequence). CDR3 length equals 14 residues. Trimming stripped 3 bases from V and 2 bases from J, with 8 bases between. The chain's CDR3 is CASSIWLAYNEQFF. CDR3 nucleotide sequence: TGTGCCAGTAGTATTTGGCTAGCCTACAATGAGCAGTTCTTC.

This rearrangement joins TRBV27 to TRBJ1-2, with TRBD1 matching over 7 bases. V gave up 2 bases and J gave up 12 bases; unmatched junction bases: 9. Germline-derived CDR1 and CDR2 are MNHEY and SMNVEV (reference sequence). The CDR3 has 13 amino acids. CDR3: CASSLGPGRGNTF. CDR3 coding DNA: TGTGCCAGCAGTTTAGGTCCCGGCAGGGGGAACACCTTC.

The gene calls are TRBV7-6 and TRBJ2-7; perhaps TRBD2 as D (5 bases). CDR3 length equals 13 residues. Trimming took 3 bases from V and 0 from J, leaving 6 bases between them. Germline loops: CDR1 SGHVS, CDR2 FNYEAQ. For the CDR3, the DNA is TGTGCCAGCAGCTTCGGGGACTCCTACGAGCAGTACTTC. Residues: CASSFGDSYEQYF.

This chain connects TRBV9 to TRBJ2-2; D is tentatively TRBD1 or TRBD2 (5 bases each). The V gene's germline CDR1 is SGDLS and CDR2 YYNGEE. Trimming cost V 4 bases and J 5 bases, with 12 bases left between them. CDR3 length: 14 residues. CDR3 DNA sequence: TGTGCCAGCAGCCTAAGTTGGGGGACCGGGGAGCTGTTTTTT. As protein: CASSLSWGTGELFF.

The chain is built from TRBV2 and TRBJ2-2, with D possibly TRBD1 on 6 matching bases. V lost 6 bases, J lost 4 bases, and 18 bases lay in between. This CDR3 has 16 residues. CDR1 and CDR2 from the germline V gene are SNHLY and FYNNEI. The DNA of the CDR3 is TGTGCCAGCAGGGACAGTTCCTTGATGGGCACCGGGGAGCTGTTTTTT. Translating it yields CASRDSSLMGTGELFF.

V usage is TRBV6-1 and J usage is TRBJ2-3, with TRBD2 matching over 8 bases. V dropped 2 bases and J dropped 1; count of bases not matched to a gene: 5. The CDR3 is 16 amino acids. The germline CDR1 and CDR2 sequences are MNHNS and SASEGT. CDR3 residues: CASSEPAGEGTDTQYF. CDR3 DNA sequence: TGTGCCAGCAGTGAACCAGCGGGAGAGGGCACAGATACGCAGTATTTT.